The clone carrying this T cell receptor beta chain has more than one count but fewer than ten. Its antigen remains unknown. Conversion of TCR transcripts into cDNA relied on 5'RACE template switching, which added a universal primer site and UMIs. TCRdb reprocessed the 5' RACE reads via MiXCR and lists one record per CDR3 protein. The data show just under 600,000 distinct CDR3 sequences, with roughly 12% seen just once and 11% to 15% held by the top ten. The data belong to a study of T cells after yellow fever vaccination. Study-level findings and limits: Repertoires sorted by FACS could include abundant clonotypes that are contaminants from the bulk population.

Trimming cost V 5 bases and J 4 bases; bases outside gene matches: 8. The CDR3 sequence is 15 residues long. This TCR was recovered from a man aged 30 to 39 who received the YFV17D yellow fever vaccine. The chain recombines TRBV12-3 or TRBV12-4 with TRBJ2-1; TRBD2 aligns across 7 bases. This specimen was PBMCs, taken on the day of the yellow fever booster vaccination. The CDR3 spells CASSRLARTYNEQFF. The CDR3 region has the DNA TGTGCCAGCAGTAGACTAGCCCGAACTTACAATGAGCAGTTCTTC.